A single sample gave rise to the 2 T cell receptor beta chains below, sequenced in a study of graft-versus-host responses after intestinal transplantation. For these TCRs, the target antigens are not known. TCRdb's table, derived via immunoSEQ multiplex PCR, lists solely in-frame clones and lacks some. The repertoire has roughly 75,000 clones, 91% of them found once; the top ten carry about 0.1%. Sample: unstimulated CD4+ T cells sorted from spleen or lymph node cells, taken before intestinal transplant. Receptor source: a human donor who received an intestinal transplant.

The chain has TRBV19 and TRBJ1-4; 9 bases map to TRBD1. V dropped 7 bases and J dropped 8; count of bases not matched to a gene: 8. Germline V lookup: CDR1 LNHDA, CDR2 SQIVND (reference sequence). This CDR3 is 14 amino acids long. CDR3: CASTRDRVREKLFF. CDR3 DNA: TGTGCCAGTACCCGGGACAGGGTGAGGGAAAAACTGTTTTTT.

The rearrangement uses TRBV7-2 and TRBJ2-3; D gene ambiguous. Trimming shortened V by 2 bases and J by 3 bases, and 6 bases separated the two germline ends. Germline V gene data show CDR1 as SGHTA and CDR2 as FQGNSA. This CDR3 region has 13 residues. In DNA, the CDR3 is TGTGCCAGCAGCTTACAAATTACAGATACGCAGTATTTT. Protein sequence: CASSLQITDTQYF.